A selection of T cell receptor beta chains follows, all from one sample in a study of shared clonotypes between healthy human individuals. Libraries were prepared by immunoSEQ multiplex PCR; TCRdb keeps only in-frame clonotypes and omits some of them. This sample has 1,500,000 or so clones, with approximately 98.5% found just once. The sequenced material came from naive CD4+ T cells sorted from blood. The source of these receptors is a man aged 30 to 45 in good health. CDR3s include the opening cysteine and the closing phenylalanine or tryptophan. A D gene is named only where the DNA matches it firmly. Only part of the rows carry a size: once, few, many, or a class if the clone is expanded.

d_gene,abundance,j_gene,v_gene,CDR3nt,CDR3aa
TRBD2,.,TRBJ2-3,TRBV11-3,TGTGCCAGCAGCTTAGGACTAGCGGGAGGCACAGATACGCAGTATTTT,CASSLGLAGGTDTQYF
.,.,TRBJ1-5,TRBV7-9,TGTGCCAGCAGCTTGCAGGGAACGAGTAACAATCAGCCCCAGCATTTT,CASSLQGTSNNQPQHF
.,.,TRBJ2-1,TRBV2,TGTGCCAGCAGTGAATGGGTCAGGGGCCGAAGCTCCTACAATGAGCAGTTCTTC,CASSEWVRGRSSYNEQFF
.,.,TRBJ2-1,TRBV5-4,TGTGCCAGCAGCTTGGGACTTATCAATGAGCAGTTCTTC,CASSLGLINEQFF
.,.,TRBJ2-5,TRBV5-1,TGCGCCAGCAAAGGATCCCAAGAGACCCAGTACTTC,CASKGSQETQYF
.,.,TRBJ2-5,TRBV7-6,TGTGCCAGCAGCTCCGAGGGCCAAAAAGAGACCCAGTACTTC,CASSSEGQKETQYF
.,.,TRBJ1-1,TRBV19,TGTGCCAGTAGTATTTTGGGGGTCACTGAAGCTTTCTTT,CASSILGVTEAFF
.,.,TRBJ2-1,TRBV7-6,TGTGCCAGCAGCTTCAGCGGGCCCTACAATGAGCAGTTCTTC,CASSFSGPYNEQFF
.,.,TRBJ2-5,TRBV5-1,TGCGCCAGCAGCTCCCGGGTAGCCCAAGAGACCCAGTACTTC,CASSSRVAQETQYF
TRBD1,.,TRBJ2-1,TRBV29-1,TGCAGCGTTGTAACAGGGGGTATAGGTGAGCAGTTCTTC,CSVVTGGIGEQFF
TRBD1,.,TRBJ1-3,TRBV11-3,TGTGCCAGCAGCTATTACAGGGGGCTGGGAAACACCATATATTTT,CASSYYRGLGNTIYF
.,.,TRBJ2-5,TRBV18,TGTGCCAGCTCACCACCCATGGAGGCAAGATTGACCCAGTACTTC,CASSPPMEARLTQYF
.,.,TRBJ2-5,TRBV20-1,TGCAGTGCTAGGGAGGTTGAGACCCAGTACTTC,CSAREVETQYF
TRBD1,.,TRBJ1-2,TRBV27,TGTGCCAGCAGTCGACAGGGGAGCTATGGCTACACCTTC,CASSRQGSYGYTF
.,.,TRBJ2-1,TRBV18,TGTGCCAGCTCCCTAAGCTCCTACAATGAGCAGTTCTTC,CASSLSSYNEQFF
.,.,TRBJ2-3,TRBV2,TGTGCCAGCAGTGTAGATGGACCGGATACGCAGTATTTT,CASSVDGPDTQYF
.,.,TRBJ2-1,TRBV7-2,TGTGCCAGCAGCTTAGGGCGGGGATCACCCCTCAATGAGCAGTTCTTC,CASSLGRGSPLNEQFF
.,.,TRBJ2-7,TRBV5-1,TGCGCCAGCAGCCTGGCCCCGGCCTATCAATCGGAGCAGTACTTC,CASSLAPAYQSEQYF
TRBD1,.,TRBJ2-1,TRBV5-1,TGCGCCAGCAGCGAACGTTCGACAGGGAGCTCCTACAATGAGCAGTTCTTC,CASSERSTGSSYNEQFF
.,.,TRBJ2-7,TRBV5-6,TGTGCCAGCAGACGGGACTTCCGCTCCTACGAGCAGTACTTC,CASRRDFRSYEQYF
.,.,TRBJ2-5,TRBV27,TGTGCCAGCAGTCCGGACCGTACTGCGCTCCAAGAGACCCAGTACTTC,CASSPDRTALQETQYF
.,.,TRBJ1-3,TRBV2,TGTGCCAGCAACAACGACAAGGGCAGCTCTGGAAACACCATATATTTT,CASNNDKGSSGNTIYF
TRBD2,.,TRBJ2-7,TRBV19,TGTGCCAGTAGGGCTAGCGGGAGTACTTACGAGCAGTACTTC,CASRASGSTYEQYF
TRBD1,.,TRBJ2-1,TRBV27,TGTGCCAGCAGACAGGGGAGCTCCTACAATGAGCAGTTCTTC,CASRQGSSYNEQFF
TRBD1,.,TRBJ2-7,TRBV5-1,TGCGCCAGCAGCTTATCCAGGGGGCTTGTCTACGAGCAGTACTTC,CASSLSRGLVYEQYF
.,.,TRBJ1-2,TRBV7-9,TGTGCCAGCAGCGGTTGGGCAGGTGGACTAAAAAACTATGGCTACACCTTC,CASSGWAGGLKNYGYTF
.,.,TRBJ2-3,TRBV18,TGTGCCAGCTCACCCTTACCGGCAGATACGCAGTATTTT,CASSPLPADTQYF
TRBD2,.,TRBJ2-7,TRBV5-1,TGCGCCAGCAGCTTGCGACTAGCGGGTCCATCTGACGAGCAGTACTTC,CASSLRLAGPSDEQYF
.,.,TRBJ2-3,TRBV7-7,TGTGCCAGCAGCTCATACGACTCGGGTACGCAGTATTTT,CASSSYDSGTQYF
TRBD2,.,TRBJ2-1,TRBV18,TGTGCCAGCTCACTGTTAGGGACTAGCGGGAAATTACAATTCCATGAGCAGTTCTTC,CASSLLGTSGKLQFHEQFF
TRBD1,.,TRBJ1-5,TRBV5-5,TGTGCCAGCAGCTTGGGGGGGACAGTCAATCAGCCCCAGCATTTT,CASSLGGTVNQPQHF
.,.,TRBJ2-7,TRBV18,TGTGCCAGCTCACCGAGTTCCTACGAGCAGTACTTC,CASSPSSYEQYF
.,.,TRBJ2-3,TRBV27,TGTGCCAGCAGTATACGGGGTACTAGCACAGATACGCAGTATTTT,CASSIRGTSTDTQYF
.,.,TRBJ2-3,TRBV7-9,TGTGCCATGGACACGACTGAGGGATTTGGCACAGATACGCAGTATTTT,CAMDTTEGFGTDTQYF
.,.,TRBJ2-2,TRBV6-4,TGTGCCAGCAAGGACTCACCGGTCACCGGGGAGCTGTTTTTT,CASKDSPVTGELFF
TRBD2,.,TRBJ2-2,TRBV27,TGTGCCAGCAGTTTCCTAGCGGTAGCGAACACCGGGGAGCTGTTTTTT,CASSFLAVANTGELFF
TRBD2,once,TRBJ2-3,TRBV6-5,TGTGCCAGCAGGATAGCGGGAGTTCCAGATACGCAGTATTTT,CASRIAGVPDTQYF
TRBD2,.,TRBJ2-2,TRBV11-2,TGTGCCAGCAGCCAGGGACTAGCGGGAGGGCATTACACCGGGGAGCTGTTTTTT,CASSQGLAGGHYTGELFF
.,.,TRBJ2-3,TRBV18,TGTGCCAGCTCACCACCGGGTGGCACAGATACGCAGTATTTT,CASSPPGGTDTQYF
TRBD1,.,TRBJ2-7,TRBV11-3,TGTGCCAGCAGCAAGGGACAGGGGCGCTCCTACGAGCAGTACTTC,CASSKGQGRSYEQYF
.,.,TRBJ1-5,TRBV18,TGTGCCAGCTCACTTTGGACAGTCGCTAGCAATCAGCCCCAGCATTTT,CASSLWTVASNQPQHF
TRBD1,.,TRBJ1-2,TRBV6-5,TGTGCCAGCAGTTACTTCACGGGACAGGGTTCAAATGGCTACACCTTC,CASSYFTGQGSNGYTF